Listed below are T cell receptor beta chains from one sample, sequenced in a study of T cell therapy after organ transplantation. The antigens these receptors bind are not known. Using immunoSEQ multiplex PCR, the repertoire was profiled, and TCRdb retains in-frame clones only, with some absent. The sample shows approximately 52,000 clones, over 90% of them seen only once. Sequenced here: CD8+ T cells from blood, sampled before autologous CMV-specific T cell therapy. These TCRs come from a human patient who had received a solid organ transplant and had CMV disease. CDR3s include the opening cysteine and the closing phenylalanine or tryptophan. A D gene is named only where the DNA matches it firmly. Clone sizes are given selectively: once, few, many, or a class where the clone is expanded.

D gene	V gene	J gene	clone size	CDR3 protein	CDR3 DNA
TRBD2	TRBV7-2	TRBJ2-3	once	CASSYRSGSSDTQYF	TGTGCCAGCAGCTACAGAAGCGGGAGTTCAGATACGCAGTATTTT
-	TRBV29-1	TRBJ1-6	-	CSVKTESVSPLHF	TGCAGCGTCAAGACCGAGTCGGTGTCCCCCCTCCACTTT
-	TRBV13	TRBJ2-6	-	CASSLLRDSGANVLTF	TGTGCCAGCAGCCTTCTTCGTGACTCTGGGGCCAACGTCCTGACTTTC
TRBD1	TRBV25-1	TRBJ1-2	-	CASSEGFQGAYGYTF	TGTGCCAGCAGTGAAGGTTTCCAGGGGGCTTATGGCTACACCTTC
-	TRBV5-1	TRBJ1-5	-	CASSQGSGSNQPQHF	TGCGCCAGCAGTCAGGGATCCGGTAGCAATCAGCCCCAGCATTTT
TRBD1	TRBV9	TRBJ1-2	-	CASSVGVGTVRPKGGYTF	TGTGCCAGCAGCGTAGGAGTCGGGACAGTTAGACCTAAGGGTGGCTACACCTTC
-	TRBV7-8	TRBJ2-7	-	CASSFGLVSPYEQYF	TGTGCCAGCAGCTTCGGTTTAGTGAGTCCCTACGAGCAGTACTTC
TRBD2	TRBV6-5	TRBJ2-7	-	CASGGTSGYEQYF	TGTGCTAGCGGGGGGACTAGCGGCTACGAGCAGTACTTC
TRBD2	TRBV19	TRBJ2-5	-	CASSSSGLAGETQYF	TGTGCCTCCTCTTCCTCGGGACTAGCGGGAGAGACCCAGTACTTC
-	TRBV27	TRBJ1-1	once	CASSLWAGRTEAFF	TGTGCCAGCAGTTTATGGGCGGGCAGGACTGAAGCTTTCTTT
-	TRBV27	TRBJ2-7	-	CASSSSGQHLSYEQYF	TGTGCCAGCAGTTCCTCAGGACAGCACCTTTCCTACGAGCAGTACTTC